The rows below give T cell receptor beta chains drawn from one sample of a study of post-analysis software for immune sequencing data. TCRdb reprocessed the PCR reads via MiXCR and lists one record per CDR3 protein. Here the sample spans almost 700,000 distinct CDR3 sequences, around 60% being singletons. Sequencing was performed on blood. All receptors derive from a girl aged 2-10 years with multiple sclerosis. The conserved cysteine and the conserved F or W are not part of the CDR3 here. A D gene is named only where the DNA matches it firmly.

v_call: TRBV7-3
j_call: TRBJ2-1
d_call: TRBD2
cdr3_aa: ASSLVLAGAGEQF

v_call: TRBV29-1
j_call: TRBJ2-1
d_call: TRBD1
cdr3_aa: SVEPQGVGQF

v_call: TRBV12-3/TRBV12-4
j_call: TRBJ2-2
d_call: .
cdr3_aa: ASNLAGNTGELF

v_call: TRBV5-1
j_call: TRBJ2-4
d_call: .
cdr3_aa: ASSPGGDLPREQY

v_call: TRBV20-1
j_call: TRBJ2-5
d_call: .
cdr3_aa: SARDLGGGEAETQY

v_call: TRBV27
j_call: TRBJ2-7
d_call: .
cdr3_aa: ASGKGAGEQY

v_call: TRBV7-2
j_call: TRBJ2-4
d_call: TRBD2
cdr3_aa: ASSLARGGAKNIQY

v_call: TRBV18
j_call: TRBJ2-3
d_call: .
cdr3_aa: ASSPLGSGGGKTDTQY

v_call: TRBV20-1
j_call: .
d_call: TRBD1
cdr3_aa: SATGTEVYEQY

v_call: TRBV7-3
j_call: TRBJ1-6
d_call: .
cdr3_aa: ASSLRGGEGSPLH

v_call: TRBV5-1
j_call: TRBJ2-5
d_call: .
cdr3_aa: ASSAGPTQETQY

v_call: TRBV10-3
j_call: TRBJ2-3
d_call: .
cdr3_aa: AISEGERTDTQY

v_call: TRBV7-2
j_call: TRBJ2-3
d_call: .
cdr3_aa: ASSPLLYLTDTQY

v_call: TRBV25-1
j_call: .
d_call: .
cdr3_aa: ASSDSTGGYLTEQY

v_call: TRBV4-1
j_call: TRBJ2-1
d_call: TRBD2
cdr3_aa: ASSLIRTSGSLNEQF

v_call: TRBV29-1
j_call: TRBJ2-7
d_call: .
cdr3_aa: SVETGSCEQY

v_call: TRBV7-8
j_call: TRBJ1-2
d_call: TRBD1
cdr3_aa: ASSFGQGAPIYGYT

v_call: TRBV6-5
j_call: TRBJ1-1
d_call: TRBD1
cdr3_aa: ASSYSGTDLMNTEAF

v_call: TRBV29-1
j_call: TRBJ2-3
d_call: .
cdr3_aa: SVVGFRETPYTDTQY

v_call: TRBV29-1
j_call: TRBJ2-3
d_call: TRBD2
cdr3_aa: SVAGTSGRTDTQY

v_call: TRBV7-3
j_call: TRBJ1-6
d_call: .
cdr3_aa: ASSLNGGRNSPLH

v_call: TRBV2
j_call: TRBJ2-3
d_call: .
cdr3_aa: ASIVGDTQY

v_call: TRBV6-5
j_call: TRBJ1-1
d_call: .
cdr3_aa: ASRPVGGFFAEAF

v_call: TRBV5-1
j_call: TRBJ2-7
d_call: .
cdr3_aa: ASSYQSSYEQY

v_call: TRBV6-6
j_call: TRBJ1-6
d_call: TRBD1
cdr3_aa: ASSPGQGYSPLH

v_call: TRBV29-1
j_call: TRBJ2-3
d_call: .
cdr3_aa: SVEVPGEVADTQY

v_call: TRBV5-1
j_call: .
d_call: TRBD1
cdr3_aa: ASSLEDRASLEQY

v_call: TRBV20-1
j_call: TRBJ2-1
d_call: .
cdr3_aa: SARDGTVGEQF

v_call: TRBV15
j_call: TRBJ2-3
d_call: .
cdr3_aa: ATDANGDTQY